The following is a TCR beta chain sequence with its context. What it binds is not known. The data stem from a study of identical twins. Study findings and constraints: The study found that models underestimated out-of-frame TCR alpha sharing in monozygotic twins. Abundant beta clonotypes from cord blood bore fewer insertions; memory repertoires lacked this pattern. Out-of-frame alpha sequences shared by twins were enriched for low generation probability.

TCRdb reanalysed the 5' RACE reads using MiXCR and keeps one entry per CDR3 protein. The repertoire holds about 890,000 distinct CDR3 sequences, about 12% seen once, with around 1.6% in the top ten. These data were also reused for a study on yellow fever vaccine responses in identical twins.

The TCR comes from a woman between 18 and 29 years old in good health. The sequenced sample consisted of PBMCs.

For the CDR3, the DNA is TGTGCCAGCAGTACCCGACTAGCACAGACCTACGAGCAGTACTTC. Amino acids: CASSTRLAQTYEQYF. The rearrangement uses TRBV6-5 and TRBJ2-7; 7 nucleotides match TRBD2. The CDR3 length is 15 residues. J lost 2 bases, V lost 5 bases, and 9 bases had no gene match. Germline V lookup: CDR1 MNHEY, CDR2 SVGAGI.